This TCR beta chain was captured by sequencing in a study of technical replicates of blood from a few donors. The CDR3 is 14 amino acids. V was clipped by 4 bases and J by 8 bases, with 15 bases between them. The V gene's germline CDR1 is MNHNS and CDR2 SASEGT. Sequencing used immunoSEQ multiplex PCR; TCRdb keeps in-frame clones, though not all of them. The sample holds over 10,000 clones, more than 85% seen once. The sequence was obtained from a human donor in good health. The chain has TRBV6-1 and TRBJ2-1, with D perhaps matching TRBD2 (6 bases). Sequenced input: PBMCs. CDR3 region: CASSVFGGSDEQFF. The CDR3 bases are TGTGCCAGCAGTGTTTTTGGGGGGAGCGATGAGCAGTTCTTC.